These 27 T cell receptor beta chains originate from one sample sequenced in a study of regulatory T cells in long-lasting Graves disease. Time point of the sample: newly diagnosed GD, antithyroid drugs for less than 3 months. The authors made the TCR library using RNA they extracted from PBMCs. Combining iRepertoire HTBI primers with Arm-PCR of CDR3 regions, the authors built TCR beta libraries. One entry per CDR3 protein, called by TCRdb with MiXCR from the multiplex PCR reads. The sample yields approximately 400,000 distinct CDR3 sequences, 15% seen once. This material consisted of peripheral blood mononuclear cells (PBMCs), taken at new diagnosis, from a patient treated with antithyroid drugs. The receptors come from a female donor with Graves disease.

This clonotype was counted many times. CDR3 coding DNA: TGTGCCAGCAGCGTCGGGACAGGGGGGGCGTCCGAGCAGTACTTC. Translation: CASSVGTGGASEQYF. The chain employs TRBV9 and TRBJ2-7; TRBD1 aligns across 11 bases. V lost 2 bases, J lost 6 bases, and 7 bases stayed unmatched. Germline V gene sequence: CDR1 SGDLS, CDR2 YYNGEE. The CDR3 runs 15 residues.

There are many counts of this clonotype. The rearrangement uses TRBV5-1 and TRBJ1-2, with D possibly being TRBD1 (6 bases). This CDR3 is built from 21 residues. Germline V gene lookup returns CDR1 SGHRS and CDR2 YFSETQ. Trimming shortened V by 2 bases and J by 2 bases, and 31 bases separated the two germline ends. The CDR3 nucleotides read TGCGCCAGCAGCTTATACAGGGACCCGATACCCATCATACGATACAACTATGGCTACACCTTC. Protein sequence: CASSLYRDPIPIIRYNYGYTF.

CDR3 sequence: CASSHTNPGQGVYEQYF. The CDR3 DNA reads TGTGCCAGCAGTCATACTAATCCGGGACAGGGTGTCTACGAGCAGTACTTC. The chain joins TRBV7-2 to TRBJ2-7, with 9 bases fitting TRBD1. V was clipped by 6 bases and J by 3 bases; unmatched bases: 15. The V gene's germline CDR1 is SGHTA and CDR2 FQGNSA. CDR3 length: 17 residues.

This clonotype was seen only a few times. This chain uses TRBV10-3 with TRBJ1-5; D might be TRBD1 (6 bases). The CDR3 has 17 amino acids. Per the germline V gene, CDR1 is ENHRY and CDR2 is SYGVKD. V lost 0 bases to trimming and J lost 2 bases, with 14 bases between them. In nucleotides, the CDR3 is TGTGCCATCAGTGAGTCTCGGTACAGGGCACGCAATCAGCCCCAGCATTTT. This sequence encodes CAISESRYRARNQPQHF.

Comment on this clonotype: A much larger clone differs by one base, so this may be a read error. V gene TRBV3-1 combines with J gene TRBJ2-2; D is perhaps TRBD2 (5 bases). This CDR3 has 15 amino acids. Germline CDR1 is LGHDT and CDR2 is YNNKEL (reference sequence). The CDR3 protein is CASSPQRFRTGELVF. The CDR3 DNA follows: TGTGCCAGCAGCCCACAAAGGTTCCGGACCGGGGAGCTGGTTTTT.

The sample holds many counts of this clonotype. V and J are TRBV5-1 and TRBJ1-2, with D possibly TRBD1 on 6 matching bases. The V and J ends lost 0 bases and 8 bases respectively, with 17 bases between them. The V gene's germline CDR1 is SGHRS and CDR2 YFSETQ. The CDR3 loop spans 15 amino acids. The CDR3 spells CASSLAPGGANGYTF. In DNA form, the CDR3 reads TGCGCCAGCAGCTTGGCCCCCGGGGGCGCGAACGGCTACACCTTC.

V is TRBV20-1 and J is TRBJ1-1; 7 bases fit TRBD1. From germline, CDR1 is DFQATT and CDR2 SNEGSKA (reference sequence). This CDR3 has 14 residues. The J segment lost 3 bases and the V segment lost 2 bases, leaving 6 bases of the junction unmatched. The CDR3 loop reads CSARLLQGYTEAFF. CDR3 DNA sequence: TGCAGTGCTAGATTGTTACAGGGGTACACTGAAGCTTTCTTT.

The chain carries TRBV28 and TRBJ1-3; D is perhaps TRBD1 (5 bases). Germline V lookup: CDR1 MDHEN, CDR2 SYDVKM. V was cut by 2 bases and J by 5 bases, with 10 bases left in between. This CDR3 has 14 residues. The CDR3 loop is CASSLQDNRNTIYF. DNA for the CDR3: TGTGCCAGCAGTTTACAGGACAACAGAAACACCATATATTTT. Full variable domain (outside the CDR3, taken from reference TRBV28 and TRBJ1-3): DVKVTQSSRYLVKRTGEKVFLECVQDMDHENMFWYRQDPGLGLRLIYFSYDVKMKEKGDIPEGYSVSREKKERFSLILESASTNQTSMYLCASSLQDNRNTIYFGEGSWLTVV.

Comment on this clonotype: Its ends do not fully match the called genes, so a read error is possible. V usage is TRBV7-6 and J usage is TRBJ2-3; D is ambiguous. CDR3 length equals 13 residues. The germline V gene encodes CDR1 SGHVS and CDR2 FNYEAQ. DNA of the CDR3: TGTGTCAGCAGCTCCTTTTTGGGTGATACGCAGTATTTT. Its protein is CVSSSFLGDTQYF.

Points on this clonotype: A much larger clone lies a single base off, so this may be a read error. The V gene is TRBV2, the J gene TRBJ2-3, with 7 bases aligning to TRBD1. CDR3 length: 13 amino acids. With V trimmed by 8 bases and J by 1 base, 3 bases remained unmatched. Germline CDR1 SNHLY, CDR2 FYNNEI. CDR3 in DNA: TGTGCCAGCGGCCAGGGGGGCACAGATACGCAGTATTTT. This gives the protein CASGQGGTDTQYF.

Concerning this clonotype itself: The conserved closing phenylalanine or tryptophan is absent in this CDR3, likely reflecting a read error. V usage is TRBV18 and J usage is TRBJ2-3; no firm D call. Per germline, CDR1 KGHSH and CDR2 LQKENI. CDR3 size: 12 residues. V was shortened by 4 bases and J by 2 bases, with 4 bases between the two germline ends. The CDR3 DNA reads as TGTGCCAGCTCACGAGACACAGATACGCAGTATTCT. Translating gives CASSRDTDTQYS.

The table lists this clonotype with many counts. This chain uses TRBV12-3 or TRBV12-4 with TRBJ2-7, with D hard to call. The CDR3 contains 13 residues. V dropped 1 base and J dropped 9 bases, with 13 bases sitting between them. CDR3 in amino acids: CASSLDERAGQYF. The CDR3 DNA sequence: TGTGCCAGCAGTTTAGATGAACGAGCCGGGCAGTACTTC.

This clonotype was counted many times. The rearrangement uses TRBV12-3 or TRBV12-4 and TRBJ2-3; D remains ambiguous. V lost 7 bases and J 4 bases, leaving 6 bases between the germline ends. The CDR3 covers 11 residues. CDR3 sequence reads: CASTGSDTQYF. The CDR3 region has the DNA TGTGCCAGCACCGGGTCAGATACGCAGTATTTT.

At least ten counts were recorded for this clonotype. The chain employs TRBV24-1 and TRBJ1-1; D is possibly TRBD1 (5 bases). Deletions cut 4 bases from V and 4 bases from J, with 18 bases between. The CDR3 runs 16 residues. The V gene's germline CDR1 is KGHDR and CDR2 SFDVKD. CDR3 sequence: CATSDLTRGDGTEAFF. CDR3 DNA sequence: TGTGCCACCAGTGACCTGACACGGGGCGACGGCACTGAAGCTTTCTTT.

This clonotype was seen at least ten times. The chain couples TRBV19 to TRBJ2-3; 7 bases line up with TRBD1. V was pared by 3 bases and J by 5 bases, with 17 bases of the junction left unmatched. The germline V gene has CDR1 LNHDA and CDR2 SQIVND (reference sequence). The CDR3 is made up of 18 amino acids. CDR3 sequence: CASSIMSGRQGMGDTQYF. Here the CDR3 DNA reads TGTGCCAGTAGTATTATGTCCGGACGACAGGGTATGGGAGATACGCAGTATTTT.

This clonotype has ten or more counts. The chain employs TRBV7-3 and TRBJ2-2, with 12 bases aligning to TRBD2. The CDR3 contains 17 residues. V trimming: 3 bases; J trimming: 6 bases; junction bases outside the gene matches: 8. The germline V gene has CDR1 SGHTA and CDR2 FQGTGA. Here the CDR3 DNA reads TGTGCCAGCAGCTTCCTAACCGGGACTAGCGGGCCCGGGGAGCTGTTTTTT. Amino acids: CASSFLTGTSGPGELFF.

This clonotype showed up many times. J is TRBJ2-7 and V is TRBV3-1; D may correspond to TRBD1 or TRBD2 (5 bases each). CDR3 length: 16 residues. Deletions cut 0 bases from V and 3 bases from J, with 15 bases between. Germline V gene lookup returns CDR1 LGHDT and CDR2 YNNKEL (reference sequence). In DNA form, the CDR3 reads TGTGCCAGCAGCCAAGAAGTGTTGGGGACCTTCTACGAGCAGTACTTC. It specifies CASSQEVLGTFYEQYF.

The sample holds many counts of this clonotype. The CDR3 bases are TGCAGTGTCCATGGGTCGGGGGCCGAAGCTTTCTTT. As protein: CSVHGSGAEAFF. The rearrangement links TRBV20-1 to TRBJ1-1, with D perhaps matching TRBD1 (6 bases). Per germline, CDR1 DFQATT and CDR2 SNEGSKA (reference sequence). The CDR3 has 12 amino acids. V dropped 7 bases and J dropped 8 bases, with 17 bases sitting between them.

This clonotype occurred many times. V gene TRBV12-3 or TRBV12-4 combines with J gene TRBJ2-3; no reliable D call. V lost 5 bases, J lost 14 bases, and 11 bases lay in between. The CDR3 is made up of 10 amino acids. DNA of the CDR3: TGTGCCAGCAGTGACCGCAGGTTGTATTTT. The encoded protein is CASSDRRLYF.

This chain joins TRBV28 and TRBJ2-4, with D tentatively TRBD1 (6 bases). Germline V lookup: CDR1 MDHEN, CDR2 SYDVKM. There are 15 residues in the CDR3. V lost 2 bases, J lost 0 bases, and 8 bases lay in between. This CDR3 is CASSLRGLAKNIQYF. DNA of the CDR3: TGTGCCAGCAGTTTAAGGGGGTTAGCCAAAAACATTCAGTACTTC.

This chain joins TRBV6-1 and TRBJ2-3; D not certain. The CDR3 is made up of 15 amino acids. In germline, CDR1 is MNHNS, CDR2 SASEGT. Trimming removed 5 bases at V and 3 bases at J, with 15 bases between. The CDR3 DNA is TGTGCCAGCAGTCCCACGGCGTATCTAACAGATACGCAGTATTTT. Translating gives CASSPTAYLTDTQYF.

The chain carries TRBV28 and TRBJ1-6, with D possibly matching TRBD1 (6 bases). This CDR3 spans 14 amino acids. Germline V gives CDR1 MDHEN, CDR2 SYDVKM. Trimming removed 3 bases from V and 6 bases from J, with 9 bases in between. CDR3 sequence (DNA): TGTGCCAGCAGTTTTCAGGGGCGTAATTCACCCCTCCACTTT. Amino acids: CASSFQGRNSPLHF.

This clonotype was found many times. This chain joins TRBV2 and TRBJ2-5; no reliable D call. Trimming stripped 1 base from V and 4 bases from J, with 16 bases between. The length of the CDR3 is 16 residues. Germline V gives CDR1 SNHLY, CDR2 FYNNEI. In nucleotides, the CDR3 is TGTGCCAGCAGTGAAGTCGGCGAGCCGCGTCTAGAGACCCAGTACTTC. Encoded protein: CASSEVGEPRLETQYF.

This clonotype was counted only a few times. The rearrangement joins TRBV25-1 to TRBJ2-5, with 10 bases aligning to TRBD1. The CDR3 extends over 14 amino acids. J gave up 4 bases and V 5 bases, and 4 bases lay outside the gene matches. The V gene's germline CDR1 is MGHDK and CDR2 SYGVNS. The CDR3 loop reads CASSRTGGGETQYF. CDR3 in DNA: TGTGCCAGCAGTCGGACAGGGGGTGGAGAGACCCAGTACTTC.

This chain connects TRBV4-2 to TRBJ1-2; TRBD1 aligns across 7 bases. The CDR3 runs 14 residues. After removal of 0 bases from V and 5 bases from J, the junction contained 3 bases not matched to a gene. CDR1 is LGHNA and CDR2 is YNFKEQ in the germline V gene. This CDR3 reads CASSQDQGEYGYTF. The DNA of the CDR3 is TGTGCCAGCAGCCAAGATCAGGGGGAGTATGGCTACACCTTC.

CDR3 sequence: CASSPGTAVGYTF. CDR3 DNA sequence: TGTGCCAGCAGTCCAGGGACAGCCGTGGGCTACACCTTC. The chain is built from TRBV27 and TRBJ1-2; TRBD1 matches 7 bases. Trimming took 5 bases from V and 8 from J; bases not matched to a gene: 8. This CDR3 has 13 amino acids. Looked up from germline, CDR1 is MNHEY and CDR2 is SMNVEV (reference sequence).

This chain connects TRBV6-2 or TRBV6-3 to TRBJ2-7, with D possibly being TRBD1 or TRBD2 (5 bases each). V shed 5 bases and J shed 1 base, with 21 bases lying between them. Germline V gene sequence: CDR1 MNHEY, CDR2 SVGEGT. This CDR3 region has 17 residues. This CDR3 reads CASSPGRSGPLSYEQYF. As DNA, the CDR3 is TGTGCCAGCAGTCCGGGACGATCGGGCCCCCTATCCTACGAGCAGTACTTC.